This TCR beta chain was identified during a study of T cell repertoires in cytomegalovirus infection (dated by TCRdb to between 2018 and 2021). With regard to the full study: Because public TCR beta signatures pointed to carriage of CMV infection together with the matching HLA type, the HLA type of each donor mattered for the analysis.

Sequencing was carried out with an Illumina HiSeq 1500. TCRdb reworked the public reads: Q25 trimming with fastp, MiXCR clone assembly, productive beta chains retained. Every CDR3 protein is listed once, alongside the most common genes and DNA of its rows. The sample includes roughly 500,000 distinct CDR3 sequences, with around 10% observed a single time. Of the sample, more than 8.5% is held by the ten largest clones. There are many counts of this clonotype. Its antigen has not been determined. No much larger clone exists at a distance of one base, and base qualities are not known. CDR1 and CDR2, looked up from the germline V gene, are SGDLS and YYNGEE. From cysteine to phenylalanine, the CDR3 is 16 amino acids long. The entry retains the CDR3 DNA only, 48 bases that are in frame from base 1. The V end loses 3 bases and the J end loses 8 bases, and a stretch of 21 bases separates them. Overall results and qualifications from the work: In the ex vivo response, HLA-C-restricted CMV-specific TCR beta clonotypes were dominant, and in two of eight donors the single most frequent clonotype came from this HLA-C-restricted group. In both this cohort and an independent roughly 330-donor cohort, the cumulative frequency of public TCR beta family members distinguished carriers of CMV infection plus the relevant HLA type.

Source material: PBMCs. This receptor was taken from a human donor in good health (CMV status not recorded). Some clones in this sample may be carry-over from other donors' samples. The V gene is TRBV9 and the J gene is TRBJ2-1, with TRBD2 as a weak D call on 7 bases. The base sequence is TGTGCCAGCAGCGGCGGGGGCTGGGGAGGTTTGGATGAGCAGTTCTTC. It translates as CASSGGGWGGLDEQFF.